The next 27 T cell receptor beta chains were all read from a single sample in a study of OX40 agonist ivuxolimab in advanced cancers. Library preparation was by the immunoSEQ multiplex PCR assay. In TCRdb, the immuneACCESS table is reduced to in-frame sequences with V and J assigned. These tables do not hold every clone; where another copy was compared, an unresolved V gene accounts for under half, and the others remain unexplained. The sample yields some 83,000 clones; more than 90% were counted once. The ten largest clones capture approximately 0.69% of the sample. The material was CD4+ or CD8+ T cells sorted from blood, obtained in a trial of the OX40 agonist ivuxolimab. All receptors come from an adult with an advanced solid tumor such as melanoma, head and neck, liver or kidney cancer.

This clone occurred once. In DNA, the CDR3 is TGTGCCAGCAGTTTATATCCAGGCACCTACGAGCAGTACTTC. Residues: CASSLYPGTYEQYF. The chain couples TRBV28 to TRBJ2-7, with no clear D. Germline V gene lookup returns CDR1 MDHEN and CDR2 SYDVKM. CDR3 length: 14 residues. V gave up 1 base and J gave up 2 bases, with 9 bases separating them.

The chain is built from TRBV18 and TRBJ2-1, with D possibly TRBD1 on 7 matching bases. Germline CDR1 KGHSH, CDR2 LQKENI. Trimming took 1 base from V and 1 from J, leaving 17 bases between them. The CDR3 length is 18 residues. The CDR3 here is CASSPRGGGDISYNEQFF. The DNA for the CDR3 is TGTGCCAGCTCACCACGAGGGGGCGGGGACATATCCTACAATGAGCAGTTCTTC.

This clone was detected only once. The chain recombines TRBV7-3 with TRBJ1-1; TRBD1 might be the D (5 bases). This CDR3 is 15 amino acids long. Per germline, CDR1 SGHTA and CDR2 FQGTGA. Trimming took 1 base from V and 1 from J, leaving 10 bases between them. The CDR3 DNA sequence: TGTGCCAGCAGCTTAATCGGGACGGGGAACACTGAAGCTTTCTTT. The encoded protein is CASSLIGTGNTEAFF. The whole variable domain, filled in from reference TRBV7-3 and TRBJ1-1, reads GAGVSQTPSNKVTEKGKYVELRCDPISGHTALYWYRQSLGQGPEFLIYFQGTGAADDSGLPNDRFFAVRPEGSVSTLKIQRTERGDSAVYLCASSLIGTGNTEAFFGQGTRLTVV.

The chain is built from TRBV27 and TRBJ2-7, with 10 bases that match TRBD1. With 6 bases clipped from V and 0 bases from J, the junction kept 8 bases outside the gene matches. This CDR3 contains 16 residues. Germline lookup yields CDR1 MNHEY and CDR2 SMNVEV (reference sequence). As DNA, the CDR3 is TGTGCCAGCAGCTGGGGACAGGGGAAGGCCTCCTACGAGCAGTACTTC. Translated: CASSWGQGKASYEQYF.

The chain is built from TRBV7-2 and TRBJ2-1; D possibly corresponds to TRBD2 (5 bases). Trimming pared 3 bases from V and 0 bases from J, leaving 9 bases between. The CDR3 consists of 15 residues. Germline V gene lookup returns CDR1 SGHTA and CDR2 FQGNSA. CDR3 DNA: TGTGCCAGCAGCTTGGCGGGCCCCTCCTACAATGAGCAGTTCTTC. This encodes CASSLAGPSYNEQFF.

The chain links TRBV30 to TRBJ2-1; TRBD2 matches at 10 bases. Losses at the gene ends were 0 bases for V and 2 bases for J; bases not matched to a gene: 13. Germline V CDR1 and CDR2: GTSNPN, SVGIG (reference sequence). The CDR3 contains 19 residues. This CDR3 reads CAWSVGGLARPVPYNEQFF. DNA for the CDR3: TGTGCCTGGAGTGTAGGGGGACTAGCGCGACCAGTACCCTACAATGAGCAGTTCTTC.

The gene calls are TRBV11-2 and TRBJ2-2, with a tentative D call TRBD1 (5 bases). The CDR3 loop spans 13 amino acids. CDR1 and CDR2 from the germline V gene are SGHAT and FQNNGV. V was trimmed by 10 bases and J by 0 bases, leaving 9 bases between them. CDR3 residues: CATKGSNTGELFF. Written as DNA, the CDR3 is TGTGCCACCAAGGGGTCGAACACCGGGGAGCTGTTTTTT.

This chain uses TRBV9 with TRBJ2-1; 9 nucleotides line up with TRBD2. V was clipped by 1 base and J by 7 bases; unmatched bases: 9. Germline lookup yields CDR1 SGDLS and CDR2 YYNGEE. This CDR3 has 16 amino acids. CDR3 coding DNA: TGTGCCAGCAGCGTAAGCGTGGGCGGGAGGGGGAATGAGCAGTTCTTC. The encoded protein is CASSVSVGGRGNEQFF.

V gene TRBV18 combines with J gene TRBJ2-7; 10 positions match TRBD1. This CDR3 comprises 15 residues. With 3 bases clipped from V and 1 base from J, the junction kept 3 bases outside the gene matches. In germline, CDR1 is KGHSH, CDR2 LQKENI. CDR3 coding DNA: TGTGCCAGCTCACCCCCGGGACAGGGGTCCTACGAGCAGTACTTC. Residues: CASSPPGQGSYEQYF.

In its sample, this clone was seen once. The J gene is TRBJ2-7, the V gene TRBV11-3; 9 bases are shared with TRBD2. Germline V lookup: CDR1 SGHNT, CDR2 YENEEA. The CDR3 runs 15 residues. V shed 3 bases, J shed 9 bases, and the junction held 12 bases outside the gene matches. CDR3 sequence: CASSFSSGSSHSQYF. The CDR3 DNA reads TGTGCCAGCAGCTTTAGTAGCGGGAGTTCTCATTCGCAGTACTTC.

Points on this clone: Other DNA sequences within the sample encode an identical CDR3. This sequence joins TRBV7-2 and TRBJ1-4; the D is unclear. Germline CDR1 reads SGHTA; CDR2 reads FQGNSA. Trimming pared 1 base from V and 3 bases from J, leaving 6 bases between. This CDR3 is 14 amino acids long. The chain's CDR3 is CASSLGTANEKLFF. In DNA form, the CDR3 reads TGTGCCAGCAGCTTAGGGACGGCTAATGAAAAACTGTTTTTT.

This chain connects TRBV12-5 to TRBJ2-1; 8 nucleotides match TRBD1. The length of the CDR3 is 13 residues. Germline V lookup: CDR1 LGHNT, CDR2 FRNRAP. The V segment lost 5 bases and the J segment 9 bases; nucleotides outside the gene matches: 6. The CDR3 DNA follows: TGTGCTAGTGGTCCCGACAGGGGCGGTGAGCAGTTCTTC. It is translated as CASGPDRGGEQFF. The full variable domain, its missing parts supplied by reference TRBV12-5 and TRBJ2-1, is DARVTQTPRHKVTEMGQEVTMRCQPILGHNTVFWYRQTMMQGLELLAYFRNRAPLDDSGMPKDRFSAEMPDATLATLKIQPSEPRDSAVYFCASGPDRGGEQFFGPGTRLTVL.

The chain has TRBV6-1 and TRBJ2-3, with 10 nucleotides matching TRBD2. CDR1 MNHNS and CDR2 SASEGT come from the germline V gene. Trimming took 10 bases from V and 10 from J; bases not matched to a gene: 8. The length of the CDR3 is 12 residues. CDR3: CATLAGVIAQYF. As DNA, the CDR3 is TGTGCCACTCTAGCGGGAGTCATTGCGCAGTATTTT.

V usage is TRBV19 and J usage is TRBJ1-5; 9 bases align to TRBD1. Germline V gives CDR1 LNHDA, CDR2 SQIVND (reference sequence). Trimming cost V 11 bases and J 4 bases; bases outside gene matches: 3. The CDR3 has 12 amino acids. In DNA form, the CDR3 reads TGTGCCGGAGGGACAGGGAATCAGCCCCAGCATTTT. This gives the protein CAGGTGNQPQHF.

The chain joins TRBV4-3 to TRBJ2-7; TRBD1 or TRBD2 may be the D gene (5 bases each). Germline CDR1 LGHNA, CDR2 YSLEER. With 4 bases removed from V and 2 bases from J, the gap between germline ends came to 9 bases. The CDR3 length is 13 residues. As DNA, the CDR3 is TGCGCCAGCAGCCGAGGGGACCCCTACGAGCAGTACTTC. It is translated as CASSRGDPYEQYF.

Worth noting for this clone: At one end the junction does not follow the germline gene, possibly because of a read error. The chain carries TRBV6-6 and TRBJ2-3; 12 positions match TRBD2. This CDR3 comprises 16 residues. Germline V CDR1 and CDR2: MNHNY, SVGAGI (reference sequence). The CDR3 nucleotides read TGTGCCAGCACTTACCTAGCGGGAGGGCCCTCAGATACGCAGTATTTT. Amino acid sequence: CASTYLAGGPSDTQYF.

The chain has TRBV28 and TRBJ2-7; D assignment may be TRBD1 or TRBD2 (6 bases each). The germline V and J ends were trimmed by 6 bases and 6 bases, with 12 bases remaining between them. The CDR3 has 12 amino acids. The germline V gene has CDR1 MDHEN and CDR2 SYDVKM. CDR3 loop: CASSATGAEQYF. The CDR3 DNA sequence: TGTGCCAGCAGCGCTACGGGGGCCGAGCAGTACTTC.

The J gene is TRBJ2-7, the V gene TRBV9, with 7 bases matching TRBD2. Germline V gives CDR1 SGDLS, CDR2 YYNGEE. V trimming: 4 bases; J trimming: 0 bases; junction bases outside the gene matches: 4. This CDR3 is built from 14 residues. The CDR3, as DNA: TGTGCCAGCAGCTCAGTAGCGGGCTCCTACGAGCAGTACTTC. Its protein product is CASSSVAGSYEQYF.

This clone was seen once. The rearrangement uses TRBV4-3 and TRBJ1-3; D unclear. The length of the CDR3 is 15 residues. Trimming removed 1 base at V and 1 base at J, with 8 bases between. Germline V gene lookup returns CDR1 LGHNA and CDR2 YSLEER. The CDR3 DNA reads as TGCGCCAGCAGCCAAGTAGTAGCTTCTGGAAACACCATATATTTT. Protein: CASSQVVASGNTIYF.

The chain joins TRBV30 to TRBJ2-7; D call uncertain. This CDR3 has 12 amino acids. Per the germline V gene, CDR1 is GTSNPN and CDR2 is SVGIG (reference sequence). The V end was cut by 5 bases, the J end by 7 bases, with 15 bases between. CDR3 protein: CAWGRLPREQYF. CDR3 in DNA: TGTGCCTGGGGCCGATTACCGCGTGAGCAGTACTTC.

This rearrangement joins TRBV5-1 to TRBJ2-1; a possible D gene is TRBD2 (5 bases). Germline V CDR1 and CDR2: SGHRS, YFSETQ. The CDR3 has 19 amino acids. The V and J ends lost 2 bases and 2 bases respectively, with 23 bases between them. The CDR3 sequence: CASSLGYDAPLRAYNEQFF. The CDR3 DNA is TGCGCCAGCAGCTTAGGATATGACGCTCCCTTGAGGGCCTACAATGAGCAGTTCTTC.

This sequence joins TRBV5-1 and TRBJ2-1; weak D call: TRBD2 (6 bases). V gave up 2 bases and J gave up 3 bases, with 9 bases separating them. The CDR3 has 14 residues. Germline V gene sequence: CDR1 SGHRS, CDR2 YFSETQ. The CDR3 nucleotides read TGCGCCAGCAGCTTCGAGGGAGGCTACAATGAGCAGTTCTTC. This codes for CASSFEGGYNEQFF.

V is TRBV21-1 and J is TRBJ2-1; no DNA check was done on the table's D call, TRBD2. TRBV21-1 is deemed a pseudogene. The CDR3 is made up of 18 amino acids. The CDR3, as DNA: TGTGCCAGCGGCCGGACTCTGGCTAGCGCCCCGAGGGGCAATGAGCAGTTCTTC. This codes for CASGRTLASAPRGNEQFF.

Note on this clone: The sample contains more than one DNA sequence encoding this CDR3. The chain is built from TRBV19 and TRBJ1-1; D is perhaps TRBD1 (5 bases). The germline CDR1 and CDR2 sequences are LNHDA and SQIVND (reference sequence). The V and J ends lost 4 bases and 1 base respectively, with 7 bases between them. The length of the CDR3 is 13 residues. The CDR3 protein is CASSTTGNTEAFF. The CDR3 region has the DNA TGTGCCAGTAGTACCACAGGGAACACTGAAGCTTTCTTT.

The chain joins TRBV5-1 to TRBJ2-2, with 9 bases fitting TRBD1. Germline V lookup: CDR1 SGHRS, CDR2 YFSETQ. The junction had 4 bases not matched to a gene; V was cut back by 0 bases and J by 4 bases. The length of the CDR3 is 16 residues. For the CDR3, the DNA is TGCGCCAGCAGCTTGGTGAGGACAGGGGCCACCGGGGAGCTGTTTTTT. Translated, it gives CASSLVRTGATGELFF. The complete variable domain, with remaining parts taken from reference TRBV5-1 and TRBJ2-2, reads KAGVTQTPRYLIKTRGQQVTLSCSPISGHRSVSWYQQTPGQGLQFLFEYFSETQRNKGNFPGRFSGRQFSNSRSEMNVSTLELGDSALYLCASSLVRTGATGELFFGEGSRLTVL.

This clone was detected once. This rearrangement joins TRBV6-5 to TRBJ2-7; D remains unclear. In germline, CDR1 is MNHEY, CDR2 SVGAGI. The V end was cut by 5 bases, the J end by 0 bases, with 11 bases between. CDR3 length: 14 amino acids. The CDR3 sequence is CASSPYATSYEQYF. In DNA form, the CDR3 reads TGTGCCAGCAGTCCCTACGCCACCTCCTACGAGCAGTACTTC.

The gene calls are TRBV19 and TRBJ2-3, with 10 bases that match TRBD2. The ends lost 9 bases at V and 1 base at J; junction bases unmatched: 10. The CDR3 runs 16 residues. Germline V gene lookup returns CDR1 LNHDA and CDR2 SQIVND (reference sequence). The CDR3, as DNA: TGTGCCAGCCGCTCTTTAGCGGGGGGAGGCACAGATACGCAGTATTTT. Protein product: CASRSLAGGGTDTQYF.